A selection of T cell receptor beta chains follows, all from one sample in a study of control samples from healthy donors and cancer patients. Sequencing used immunoSEQ multiplex PCR; TCRdb keeps in-frame clones, though not all of them. The sample consists of about 63,000 clones, 70% to 90% of them appearing once. Sample: blood. These receptors all stem from a man aged 35-49 years in good health. CDR3s leave out the opening cysteine and the closing phenylalanine or tryptophan.

V,J,CDR3
TRBV12-3/TRBV12-4,TRBJ2-1,ASSLEGGVGQF
TRBV5-6,TRBJ1-1,ASSLNWDEAF
TRBV19,TRBJ2-7,ASTPYSLRGGSGEQY
TRBV13,TRBJ2-7,ASNQYGYEQY
TRBV5-1,TRBJ2-2,ASRDRLGTGELF
TRBV15,TRBJ2-2,ATSRDRTSGRAGELF
TRBV19,TRBJ1-1,ASTQNTEAF
TRBV15,TRBJ1-5,ATSIREGQPQH
TRBV3-1/TRBV3-2,TRBJ1-4,ASSRLLRGTGAEKLF
TRBV12-5,TRBJ2-5,ASGLVRETQY
TRBV19,TRBJ1-5,ASSIVGWRENQPQH
TRBV2,TRBJ2-7,ASSVVGEQY
TRBV5-1,TRBJ2-7,ASSLDLLSYEQY
TRBV7-9,TRBJ1-1,ASSPRGQGFTEAF
TRBV4-3,TRBJ2-7,ASSQAGNSYEQY
TRBV19,TRBJ2-3,ASSIGLAGAFSLGTDTQY
TRBV28,TRBJ2-1,ASSSMAGGSYNEQF
TRBV10-3,TRBJ2-2,AISEGTGYTGELF
TRBV5-1,TRBJ2-1,ASSLDPRTSGTYNEQF
TRBV7-2,TRBJ2-2,ASSPYGGANTGELF
TRBV3-1/TRBV3-2,TRBJ2-1,ASSHGSLWF
TRBV11-2,TRBJ2-2,ASSFSRWNGELF
TRBV5-1,TRBJ2-3,ASSLGSVSSTDTQY
TRBV7-9,TRBJ2-2,ASSPPAFRSGANTGELF
TRBV5-1,TRBJ1-4,ASSLGDGSLATNEKLF
TRBV5-4,TRBJ2-2,ASSFDRGNTGELF
TRBV5-6,TRBJ1-3,ASSTGTVSGNTIY
TRBV18,TRBJ1-5,ASSPGRIDRAQYQPQH
TRBV4-1,TRBJ2-5,ASSQDWGVQTQY